The 7 T cell receptor beta chains given below trace back to one sample, sequenced in a study of T cell responses to AZD1222 COVID-19 vaccine. Libraries were prepared by immunoSEQ multiplex PCR; TCRdb keeps only in-frame clonotypes and omits some of them. The sample carries some 160,000 clones, about nine tenths recorded once. The sequences come from peripheral blood, collected on day 0 of AZD1222 vaccination. All receptors come from an adult in good health.

The rearrangement joins TRBV7-7 to TRBJ2-1; either TRBD1 or TRBD2 may fit D (5 bases each). With 5 bases removed from V and 8 bases from J, the gap between germline ends came to 22 bases. Germline V CDR1 and CDR2: SSHAT, FNYEAQ (reference sequence). The CDR3 spans 16 residues. CDR3 sequence: CASSLNRDLAEDEQFF. In nucleotides, the CDR3 is TGTGCCAGCAGCCTCAACCGGGACCTGGCCGAGGATGAGCAGTTCTTC.

The chain links TRBV19 to TRBJ1-2, with TRBD1 matching 12 bases. V trimming: 2 bases; J trimming: 2 bases; junction bases outside the gene matches: 3. Germline CDR1 is LNHDA and CDR2 is SQIVND (reference sequence). The CDR3 covers 16 residues. The CDR3 reads CASSIWGQGANYGYTF. The CDR3 DNA reads TGTGCCAGTAGTATATGGGGACAGGGGGCAAACTATGGCTACACCTTC. The variable domain in full, with the rest retrieved from reference TRBV19 and TRBJ1-2, is DGGITQSPKYLFRKEGQNVTLSCEQNLNHDAMYWYRQDPGQGLRLIYYSQIVNDFQKGDIAEGYSVSREKKESFPLTVTSAQKNPTAFYLCASSIWGQGANYGYTFGSGTRLTVV.

This chain links TRBV30 with TRBJ1-4; D is ambiguous. V lost 0 bases to trimming and J lost 5 bases, with 16 bases between them. CDR1 and CDR2 (germline): GTSNPN, SVGIG (reference sequence). This CDR3 comprises 16 residues. CDR3 amino acids: CAWSVMAGRRNEKLFF. The CDR3 DNA sequence: TGTGCCTGGAGTGTAATGGCCGGAAGGAGAAATGAAAAACTGTTTTTT.

The V call is TRBV18, the J call TRBJ1-4, with 8 bases that match TRBD1. Germline V gene lookup returns CDR1 KGHSH and CDR2 LQKENI. There are 15 residues in the CDR3. J lost 6 bases, V lost 4 bases, and 7 bases had no gene match. For the CDR3, the DNA is TGTGCCAGCTCACAACCAGACAGGGGTGATGAAAAACTGTTTTTT. It encodes CASSQPDRGDEKLFF.

The chain employs TRBV28 and TRBJ2-7; D is unclear. The V gene's germline CDR1 is MDHEN and CDR2 SYDVKM. The CDR3 is 12 amino acids. V lost 8 bases to trimming and J lost 5 bases, with 13 bases between them. The CDR3 region has the DNA TGTGCCAGCCACGGATCGGTGGACGAGCAGTACTTC. It yields the protein CASHGSVDEQYF.

The V call is TRBV28, the J call TRBJ2-5, with D possibly matching TRBD2 (7 bases). V was clipped by 7 bases and J by 1 base, with 19 bases between them. CDR1 and CDR2 from the germline V gene are MDHEN and SYDVKM. The CDR3 loop spans 16 amino acids. CDR3 sequence (DNA): TGTGCCAGCAATGGGGGGGCCGGGGGCCCCCAAGAGACCCAGTACTTC. Translation gives CASNGGAGGPQETQYF.

The CDR3 DNA follows: TGTGCCAGTGGACTGGGGGGGGAAAAACTGTTTTTT. It encodes CASGLGGEKLFF. The chain couples TRBV6-5 to TRBJ1-4, with D tentatively TRBD1 (5 bases). Trimming took off 9 bases at V and 8 bases at J, with 13 bases between the two ends. Germline CDR1 and CDR2: MNHEY and SVGAGI. The CDR3 is 12 amino acids.